The T cell receptor (beta chain) described here comes from a study of STAT5B mutations in CD4+ large granular lymphocyte leukemia. Here immunoSEQ multiplex PCR was the method, and the copy in TCRdb shows in-frame clones only, minus some. The repertoire includes 20,000 to 25,000 clones, 74% of them detected once, and 9.8% sits in the top ten. CDR1 and CDR2 from the germline V gene are SGHTA and FQGNSA. The V gene lost 3 bases and the J gene lost 4 bases, with 9 bases spanning the gap. CDR3 length: 13 amino acids. The sequencing input was CD4+ T cells from blood buffy coats. V and J are TRBV7-2 and TRBJ1-1; the D gene is possibly TRBD1 (6 bases). The TCR comes from a human donor in good health. CDR3 nucleotides: TGTGCCAGCAGCTTTCAGGGGCGCACTGAAGCTTTCTTT. It is translated as CASSFQGRTEAFF.